What follows is one T cell receptor (beta chain) and its context. Its specificity is unknown. V lost 0 bases and J 9 bases, leaving 8 bases between the germline ends. Germline-derived CDR1 and CDR2 are KGHDR and SFDVKD. The CDR3 is made up of 13 amino acids. These data belong to a study of T cell repertoires in cytomegalovirus infection. In the study overall: Evidence of both CMV infection and a matching HLA type came from public TCR beta signatures.

Each CDR3 protein is one row after TCRdb ran MiXCR on the reads. This sample has 900,000 to 950,000 distinct CDR3 sequences, with around 32% found just once. The sample consisted of cultured CD8+ T cells from PBMCs, taken from culture after CMV antigen stimulation. The V gene is TRBV24-1, the J gene TRBJ2-1; a weak D match, TRBD2 (5 bases). This clonotype was obtained from a human donor in good health (CMV status not recorded). Some clones in this sample may be carry-over from other donors' samples. CDR3 region: CATSDLHGGEQFF. The CDR3 nucleotides read TGTGCCACCAGTGATTTGCACGGAGGTGAGCAGTTCTTC.